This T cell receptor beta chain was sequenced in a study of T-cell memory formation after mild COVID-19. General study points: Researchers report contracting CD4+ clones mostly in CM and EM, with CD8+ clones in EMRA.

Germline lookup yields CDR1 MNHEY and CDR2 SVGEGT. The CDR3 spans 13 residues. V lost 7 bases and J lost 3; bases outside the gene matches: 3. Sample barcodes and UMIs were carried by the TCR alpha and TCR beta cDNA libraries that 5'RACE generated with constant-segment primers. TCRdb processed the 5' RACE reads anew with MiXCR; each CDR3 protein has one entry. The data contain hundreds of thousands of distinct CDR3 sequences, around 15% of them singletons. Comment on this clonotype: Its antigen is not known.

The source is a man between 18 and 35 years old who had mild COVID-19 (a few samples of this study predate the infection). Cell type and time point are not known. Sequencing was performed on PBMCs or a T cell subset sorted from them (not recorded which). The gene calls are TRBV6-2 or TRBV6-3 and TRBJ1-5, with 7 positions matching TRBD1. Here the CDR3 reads CASNDRVNQPQHF. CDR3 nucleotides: TGTGCCAGCAACGACAGGGTCAATCAGCCCCAGCATTTT.